Below are 25 T cell receptor beta chains sequenced from a single sample in a study of PD-1 blockade in classical Hodgkin lymphoma. Brentuximab vedotin exposure varied among the patients, all of whom had relapsed after autologous stem cell transplantation. Produced via immunoSEQ multiplex PCR; TCRdb's table is partial and in-frame only. The sample shows roughly 56,000 clones, roughly 91% of them seen only once. The sequencing here drew on peripheral blood mononuclear cells (PBMCs), taken before the second cycle of nivolumab. Receptors originate from a human donor with classical Hodgkin lymphoma.

The rearrangement uses TRBV7-3 and TRBJ1-1, with a weak D call TRBD1 (5 bases). Germline CDR1 SGHTA, CDR2 FQGTGA. The CDR3 contains 14 residues. Deletions cut 5 bases from V and 7 bases from J, with 17 bases between. In nucleotides, the CDR3 is TGTGCCAGCAGCCCGGACACTTTGGGAGGTGAAGCTTTCTTT. This encodes CASSPDTLGGEAFF.

This chain links TRBV11-2 with TRBJ1-2; a possible D gene is TRBD1 (6 bases). Trimming stripped 4 bases from V and 1 base from J, with 10 bases between. The length of the CDR3 is 14 residues. CDR1 is SGHAT and CDR2 is FQNNGV in the germline V gene. This chain's CDR3 is CASSWDKFNYGYTF. CDR3 DNA: TGTGCCAGCAGCTGGGACAAATTTAACTATGGCTACACCTTC.

The genes are TRBV19 and TRBJ1-2, with 10 bases identical to TRBD1. V was pared by 4 bases and J by 6 bases, with 5 bases of the junction left unmatched. This CDR3 is built from 14 residues. Germline assignment: CDR1 LNHDA and CDR2 SQIVND (reference sequence). CDR3 sequence: CASSTDRGRDGYTF. CDR3 nucleotides: TGTGCCAGTAGTACTGACAGGGGGCGGGATGGCTACACCTTC.

The chain combines TRBV5-1 with TRBJ1-1; D is perhaps TRBD1 (6 bases). V was pared by 2 bases and J by 1 base, with 12 bases between. The CDR3 is made up of 15 amino acids. CDR1 and CDR2 from the germline V gene are SGHRS and YFSETQ. The DNA of the CDR3 is TGCGCCAGCAGCTTTCAAGGGGGACAGAACACTGAAGCTTTCTTT. The encoded protein is CASSFQGGQNTEAFF.

The chain carries TRBV27 and TRBJ2-2; D gene ambiguous. The CDR3 is 12 amino acids. Germline CDR1 MNHEY, CDR2 SMNVEV (reference sequence). Trimming took 5 bases from V and 6 from J, leaving 7 bases between them. CDR3 protein: CASSAAPGELFF. The CDR3, as DNA: TGTGCCAGCAGTGCCGCACCCGGGGAGCTGTTTTTT.

The chain has TRBV2 and TRBJ2-5; either TRBD1 or TRBD2 may fit D (5 bases each). The CDR3 extends over 13 amino acids. Germline CDR1 is SNHLY and CDR2 is FYNNEI. V was clipped by 5 bases and J by 1 base, with 8 bases between them. CDR3 sequence reads: CASSRDAQETQYF. In nucleotides, the CDR3 is TGTGCCAGCAGTAGGGACGCCCAAGAGACCCAGTACTTC.

The chain carries TRBV11-1 and TRBJ2-5, with 9 nucleotides matching TRBD2. V lost 6 bases, J lost 4 bases, and 9 bases stayed unmatched. Germline V gives CDR1 SGHAT, CDR2 FQDESV (reference sequence). The CDR3 consists of 15 residues. The CDR3 reads CASSFRTSESETQYF. The CDR3, as DNA: TGTGCCAGCAGTTTTCGGACTAGCGAATCAGAGACCCAGTACTTC.

The CDR3 DNA is TGTGCCAGCAGGCTGACAGGGGGTCGCACCGGGGAGCTGTTTTTT. Its protein is CASRLTGGRTGELFF. The chain carries TRBV9 and TRBJ2-2; 9 bases line up with TRBD1. The germline V gene encodes CDR1 SGDLS and CDR2 YYNGEE. The V and J ends lost 5 bases and 4 bases, in that order; junction bases with no gene match: 6. The CDR3 is 15 amino acids.

The rearrangement uses TRBV7-9 and TRBJ2-7; D may be TRBD1 or TRBD2 (6 bases each). Deletions cut 6 bases from V and 6 bases from J, with 18 bases between. CDR3 length: 14 residues. Germline CDR1 reads SEHNR; CDR2 reads FQNEAQ (reference sequence). This CDR3 reads CASRPRGDFREQYF. CDR3 coding DNA: TGTGCCAGCAGGCCGAGGGGGGACTTCCGCGAGCAGTACTTC.

This sequence joins TRBV7-9 and TRBJ2-2; D gene ambiguous. Trimming pared 3 bases from V and 9 bases from J, leaving 5 bases between. Germline CDR1 SEHNR, CDR2 FQNEAQ (reference sequence). This CDR3 is built from 11 residues. CDR3 nucleotide sequence: TGTGCCAGCAGCTTTTCCTGGGAGCTGTTTTTT. Protein: CASSFSWELFF.

The V and J genes are TRBV2 and TRBJ2-7; D assignment may be TRBD1 or TRBD2 (5 bases each). V lost 2 bases, J lost 3 bases, and 11 bases lay in between. Germline CDR1 and CDR2: SNHLY and FYNNEI. The CDR3 runs 14 residues. Written as DNA, the CDR3 is TGTGCCAGCAGTGAATTGGGACGGCTCTACGAGCAGTACTTC. Protein: CASSELGRLYEQYF.

This clone was found a few times. V is TRBV9 and J is TRBJ1-1, with D unresolved. CDR1 is SGDLS and CDR2 is YYNGEE in the germline V gene. This CDR3 spans 14 amino acids. V was pared by 1 base and J by 2 bases, with 9 bases between. This CDR3 reads CASSVSGVNTEAFF. The CDR3 region has the DNA TGTGCCAGCAGCGTATCCGGGGTAAACACTGAAGCTTTCTTT.

The V and J genes are TRBV6-4 and TRBJ2-4; D unresolved. This CDR3 is 17 amino acids long. In germline, CDR1 is MRHNA, CDR2 SNTAGT. Trimming took off 0 bases at V and 0 bases at J, with 12 bases between the two ends. For the CDR3, the DNA is TGTGCCAGCAGTGACTCTGAGGTTCCTCTAGCCAAAAACATTCAGTACTTC. As protein: CASSDSEVPLAKNIQYF.

The chain's CDR3 is CASADWGPGNTIYF. For the CDR3, the DNA is TGTGCCAGCGCGGACTGGGGGCCTGGAAACACCATATATTTT. J is TRBJ1-3 and V is TRBV7-9; tentatively, D is TRBD1 (6 bases). This CDR3 is built from 14 residues. V lost 8 bases, J lost 2 bases, and 13 bases lay in between. CDR1 and CDR2 (germline): SEHNR, FQNEAQ (reference sequence).

V gene TRBV19 combines with J gene TRBJ1-2, with D maybe TRBD1 (6 bases). The CDR3 has 16 amino acids. The germline V and J ends were trimmed by 3 bases and 4 bases, with 18 bases remaining between them. CDR1 LNHDA and CDR2 SQIVND come from the germline V gene (reference sequence). The CDR3, as DNA: TGTGCCAGTAGTATCGGGGGCCAAGGGTGGGCCTATGGCTACACCTTC. Translation: CASSIGGQGWAYGYTF.

The chain combines TRBV5-1 with TRBJ2-3; TRBD1 or TRBD2 may be the D gene (6 bases each). Germline V CDR1 and CDR2: SGHRS, YFSETQ. The CDR3 runs to 14 residues. V lost 1 base to trimming and J lost 6 bases, with 12 bases between them. In DNA, the CDR3 is TGCGCCAGCAGCTTGTTGGGGGCGGGGGATACGCAGTATTTT. Translated: CASSLLGAGDTQYF.

The J gene is TRBJ1-6, the V gene TRBV7-9, with 9 positions matching TRBD1. The CDR3 is 12 residues long. From germline, CDR1 is SEHNR and CDR2 FQNEAQ (reference sequence). The V segment lost 8 bases and the J segment 9 bases; nucleotides outside the gene matches: 2. DNA of the CDR3: TGTGCCAGCGGGACAGGGACTTCACCCCTCCACTTT. Its protein product is CASGTGTSPLHF.

The chain combines TRBV6-5 with TRBJ1-4, with a weak D call TRBD1 (6 bases). Trimming took off 7 bases at V and 5 bases at J, with 17 bases between the two ends. There are 15 residues in the CDR3. Germline CDR1 reads MNHEY; CDR2 reads SVGAGI. CDR3 in amino acids: CASNLTGTINEKLFF. DNA for the CDR3: TGTGCCAGCAACTTAACCGGGACAATAAATGAAAAACTGTTTTTT.

The chain links TRBV20-1 to TRBJ1-2; D is undetermined. From germline, CDR1 is DFQATT and CDR2 SNEGSKA (reference sequence). The CDR3 sequence is 11 residues long. Trimming left V 6 bases short and J 4 bases short, with 9 bases between. The CDR3 loop reads CSAPQSYGYTF. As DNA, the CDR3 is TGCAGTGCCCCGCAAAGCTATGGCTACACCTTC.

This sequence joins TRBV6-4 and TRBJ1-1, with D uncertain. The CDR3 totals 16 residues. Germline V CDR1 and CDR2: MRHNA, SNTAGT. V was trimmed by 2 bases and J by 4 bases, leaving 17 bases between them. The CDR3 nucleotides are TGTGCCAGCAGTGACACGGGCTTGAAAAGAGTCACTGAAGCTTTCTTT. It yields the protein CASSDTGLKRVTEAFF.

V is TRBV5-1 and J is TRBJ2-7, with a weak D call TRBD2 (6 bases). The V gene lost 0 bases and the J gene lost 3 bases, with 16 bases spanning the gap. This CDR3 contains 16 residues. Germline V gene sequence: CDR1 SGHRS, CDR2 YFSETQ. The CDR3 region has the DNA TGCGCCAGCAGCTTGGTTGCGGGAACGGTGGGCTACGAGCAGTACTTC. This codes for CASSLVAGTVGYEQYF.

This chain uses TRBV6-6 with TRBJ2-2, with D perhaps TRBD2 (5 bases). The CDR3 sequence is 13 residues long. Trimming stripped 8 bases from V and 5 bases from J, with 12 bases between. Germline V gene data show CDR1 as MNHNY and CDR2 as SVGAGI (reference sequence). In DNA, the CDR3 is TGTGCCAGCTTGACCGGGGAGACCGGGGAGCTGTTTTTT. This gives the protein CASLTGETGELFF.

The chain uses TRBV28 and TRBJ1-2; possibly TRBD1 for D (6 bases). Germline CDR1 is MDHEN and CDR2 is SYDVKM. Trimming took off 6 bases at V and 7 bases at J, with 15 bases between the two ends. This CDR3 is built from 13 residues. CDR3 in amino acids: CASSEGGAAGYTF. For the CDR3, the DNA is TGTGCCAGCAGCGAGGGGGGGGCAGCTGGCTACACCTTC.

This chain uses TRBV28 with TRBJ1-4; 8 positions agree with TRBD1. The length of the CDR3 is 15 residues. Unmatched junction bases numbered 11, after V lost 6 bases and J lost 8 bases. Germline V gene data show CDR1 as MDHEN and CDR2 as SYDVKM. CDR3 amino acids: CASSRIQGGQEKLFF. The CDR3 nucleotides read TGTGCCAGCAGCCGCATACAGGGGGGGCAGGAAAAACTGTTTTTT.

CDR3 nucleotide sequence: TGTGCCAGCAGTGACCCCGGGGGCACCGGGGAGCTGTTTTTT. It yields the protein CASSDPGGTGELFF. V usage is TRBV2 and J usage is TRBJ2-2, with a tentative D call TRBD2 (6 bases). From germline, CDR1 is SNHLY and CDR2 FYNNEI. Deletions cut 3 bases from V and 4 bases from J, with 9 bases between. CDR3 length: 14 amino acids. Looking up the rest from reference TRBV2 and TRBJ2-2 gives the full variable domain: EPEVTQTPSHQVTQMGQEVILRCVPISNHLYFYWYRQILGQKVEFLVSFYNNEISEKSEIFDDQFSVERPDGSNFTLKIRSTKLEDSAMYFCASSDPGGTGELFFGEGSRLTVL.